This entry lists 27 T cell receptor beta chains sequenced from one sample in a study of blood T cell repertoires in COVID-19. Libraries were prepared by immunoSEQ multiplex PCR; TCRdb keeps only in-frame clonotypes and omits some of them. Of 150,000 to 200,000 clones listed, 82% were seen once; the top ten hold about a sixth. The sequenced sample consisted of PBMCs or T cells enriched from blood (not recorded which). These receptors were collected from a man aged 55 to 70 who had recovered from COVID-19.

V is TRBV27 and J is TRBJ1-4, with D uncertain. Germline V gene data show CDR1 as MNHEY and CDR2 as SMNVEV (reference sequence). Trimming left V 7 bases short and J 3 bases short, with 15 bases between. The CDR3 has 15 residues. CDR3 region: CASNSRGSPNEKLFF. DNA for the CDR3: TGTGCCAGCAATTCCCGCGGCAGTCCTAATGAAAAACTGTTTTTT.

The chain carries TRBV5-8 and TRBJ2-7; 7 nucleotides line up with TRBD1. Germline V gene sequence: CDR1 SGHTS, CDR2 YDEGEE. The CDR3 contains 14 residues. After removal of 1 base from V and 2 bases from J, the junction contained 3 bases not matched to a gene. The CDR3 DNA reads as TGTGCCAGCAGCTTGTTGACAGGGACCTACGAGCAGTACTTC. Its translation: CASSLLTGTYEQYF. The variable domain in full, with the rest retrieved from reference TRBV5-8 and TRBJ2-7, is EAGVTQSPTHLIKTRGQQATLRCSPISGHTSVYWYQQALGLGLQFLLWYDEGEERNRGNFPPRFSGRQFPNYSSELNVNALELEDSALYLCASSLLTGTYEQYFGPGTRLTVT.

The chain links TRBV19 to TRBJ1-5; the match to TRBD1 covers 7 bases. Trimming at V came to 4 bases and at J to 4 bases, leaving 4 bases not matched to a gene. The CDR3 sequence is 14 residues long. CDR1 and CDR2 (germline): LNHDA, SQIVND (reference sequence). CDR3 residues: CASSTDRPNQPQHF. In DNA, the CDR3 is TGTGCCAGTAGTACGGACAGGCCGAATCAGCCCCAGCATTTT.

V usage is TRBV28 and J usage is TRBJ2-3, with TRBD2 identical over 7 bases. With V trimmed by 8 bases and J by 4 bases, 9 bases remained unmatched. The CDR3 covers 14 residues. Germline loops: CDR1 MDHEN, CDR2 SYDVKM. The CDR3 DNA is TGTGCCAGCGGGGAGGCGGGAGCGGCAGATACGCAGTATTTT. Translated, it gives CASGEAGAADTQYF. Based on the CDR3 plus reference TRBV28 and TRBJ2-3, the full variable domain is DVKVTQSSRYLVKRTGEKVFLECVQDMDHENMFWYRQDPGLGLRLIYFSYDVKMKEKGDIPEGYSVSREKKERFSLILESASTNQTSMYLCASGEAGAADTQYFGPGTRLTVL.

This clone occurred once. The genes are TRBV29-1 and TRBJ2-7; 9 bases fit TRBD1. CDR1 and CDR2 (germline): SQVTM, ANQGSEA. The CDR3 is 12 amino acids. V lost 7 bases and J lost 3; bases outside the gene matches: 4. Here the CDR3 reads CSARDRVYEQYF. For the CDR3, the DNA is TGCAGCGCCCGGGACAGGGTCTACGAGCAGTACTTC.

The chain has TRBV5-1 and TRBJ1-4, with 8 nucleotides matching TRBD1. The germline V gene encodes CDR1 SGHRS and CDR2 YFSETQ. V gave up 0 bases and J gave up 5 bases; unmatched junction bases: 6. This CDR3 has 16 amino acids. This CDR3 reads CASSLGNRGRNEKLFF. The CDR3 nucleotides read TGCGCCAGCAGCTTGGGTAACAGGGGGAGGAATGAAAAACTGTTTTTT.

This clone was recorded many times. The rearrangement uses TRBV27 and TRBJ2-3; D is undetermined. This CDR3 has 13 amino acids. Germline V CDR1 and CDR2: MNHEY, SMNVEV (reference sequence). Trimming took off 2 bases at V and 4 bases at J, with 7 bases between the two ends. CDR3 nucleotides: TGTGCCAGCAGTTTAAGCCCGGCAGATACGCAGTATTTT. Its protein product is CASSLSPADTQYF.

The chain couples TRBV15 to TRBJ2-5, with 8 bases identical to TRBD2. Germline values: CDR1 LNHNV, CDR2 YYDKDF (reference sequence). Losses at the gene ends were 0 bases for V and 2 bases for J; bases not matched to a gene: 5. This CDR3 has 16 amino acids. CDR3 sequence (DNA): TGTGCCACCAGCAGAGAAGTAGCGGGACATCAAGAGACCCAGTACTTC. This encodes CATSREVAGHQETQYF.

This chain links TRBV18 with TRBJ1-2, with D possibly matching TRBD1 (6 bases). CDR3 length: 15 amino acids. V lost 3 bases and J 7 bases, leaving 18 bases between the germline ends. Per the germline V gene, CDR1 is KGHSH and CDR2 is LQKENI. CDR3 nucleotides: TGTGCCAGCTCACCTTACAGGGTGCCTCTCCTTGGCTACACCTTC. Translation gives CASSPYRVPLLGYTF.

This clone has more than one count but fewer than ten. This sequence joins TRBV14 and TRBJ2-1; 10 positions match TRBD1. The CDR3 contains 17 residues. Trimming cost V 0 bases and J 7 bases; bases outside gene matches: 9. Germline V gene sequence: CDR1 SGHDN, CDR2 FVKESK. The CDR3 sequence: CASSQDLRDRGPNEQFF. Here the CDR3 DNA reads TGTGCCAGCAGCCAAGATCTTAGGGACAGGGGCCCTAATGAGCAGTTCTTC.

The chain uses TRBV4-1 and TRBJ1-2, with a weak D call TRBD1 (6 bases). V dropped 0 bases and J dropped 6 bases, with 20 bases sitting between them. The CDR3 extends over 17 amino acids. Germline-derived CDR1 and CDR2 are MGHRA and YSYEKL. The CDR3, as DNA: TGCGCCAGCAGCCAAGATTCGCAGGGGCCCACACCCAATGGCTACACCTTC. Translation: CASSQDSQGPTPNGYTF.

The chain recombines TRBV2 with TRBJ1-2, with D perhaps TRBD1 (6 bases). Germline V gives CDR1 SNHLY, CDR2 FYNNEI. The ends were cut back, 8 bases at V and 0 bases at J, with 13 bases in the middle. CDR3 length: 14 residues. The CDR3 nucleotides read TGTGCCAGCCAGGGGACGGTAGCTAACTATGGCTACACCTTC. Amino acids: CASQGTVANYGYTF.

The chain has TRBV7-3 and TRBJ1-2; TRBD1 matches 9 bases. CDR3 length equals 18 residues. V lost 5 bases and J lost 3; bases outside the gene matches: 16. Germline assignment: CDR1 SGHTA and CDR2 FQGTGA. The CDR3 loop is CASSQAPVGTGSDYGYTF. CDR3 bases: TGTGCCAGCAGCCAAGCGCCCGTAGGGACAGGGTCTGACTATGGCTACACCTTC.

This clone was observed a few times. The rearrangement uses TRBV28 and TRBJ1-2; the match to TRBD1 covers 7 bases. The junction had 4 bases not matched to a gene; V was cut back by 5 bases and J by 4 bases. The germline gives CDR1 MDHEN, CDR2 SYDVKM. The CDR3 consists of 13 residues. The DNA of the CDR3 is TGTGCCAGCAGTCAGGGACAGTCCTATGGCTACACCTTC. Protein sequence: CASSQGQSYGYTF.

J is TRBJ2-1 and V is TRBV5-5; TRBD1 aligns across 8 bases. CDR1 SGHKS and CDR2 YYEKEE come from the germline V gene (reference sequence). The V segment lost 4 bases and the J segment 0 bases; nucleotides outside the gene matches: 3. The CDR3 covers 15 residues. CDR3 bases: TGTGCCAGCAGCCTTGGACAGGGCTCCTACAATGAGCAGTTCTTC. Protein product: CASSLGQGSYNEQFF.

J is TRBJ2-7 and V is TRBV18, with TRBD2 matching 7 bases. There are 15 residues in the CDR3. The V gene end was trimmed by 6 bases and the J gene end by 3 bases; junction bases not matched to a gene: 11. The germline gives CDR1 KGHSH, CDR2 LQKENI. Here the CDR3 DNA reads TGTGCCAGCTCCCCCCGGAGCTGGGAGGGCTACGAGCAGTACTTC. It yields the protein CASSPRSWEGYEQYF.

This clone was seen a few times. The chain couples TRBV14 to TRBJ1-6; D is possibly TRBD1 (5 bases). CDR1 and CDR2 (germline): SGHDN, FVKESK. The ends were cut back, 1 base at V and 10 bases at J, with 14 bases in the middle. This CDR3 comprises 15 residues. This CDR3 is CASSQGQGGYSPLHF. CDR3 in DNA: TGTGCCAGCAGCCAAGGGCAGGGAGGCTACTCACCCCTCCACTTT.

The rearrangement joins TRBV2 to TRBJ2-5, with D possibly TRBD1 on 5 matching bases. The CDR3 length is 13 residues. The germline gives CDR1 SNHLY, CDR2 FYNNEI. V lost 4 bases to trimming and J lost 3 bases, with 9 bases between them. CDR3 nucleotide sequence: TGTGCCAGCAGTGCGGGCAGGGAAGAGACCCAGTACTTC. Its protein is CASSAGREETQYF.

As DNA, the CDR3 is TGTGCCAGCAGTCTCGGGACAGGGGGCGGGTACGAGCAGTACTTC. This sequence encodes CASSLGTGGGYEQYF. The genes are TRBV28 and TRBJ2-7, with 12 bases aligning to TRBD1. The V gene's germline CDR1 is MDHEN and CDR2 SYDVKM. The CDR3 has 15 residues. Unmatched junction bases numbered 6, after V lost 5 bases and J lost 4 bases.

The table lists this clone with a count of one. The CDR3 loop reads CASSDPQGDTQYF. CDR3 coding DNA: TGCGCCAGCAGTGATCCCCAGGGAGATACGCAGTATTTT. This chain joins TRBV10-2 and TRBJ2-3; TRBD1 is a possible D gene (5 bases). The CDR3 has 13 residues. Germline-derived CDR1 and CDR2 are WSHSY and SAAADI. V was cut by 3 bases and J by 5 bases, with 9 bases left in between.

The rearrangement uses TRBV12-5 and TRBJ1-5; possible D gene TRBD1, 5 bases. V was shortened by 3 bases and J by 7 bases, with 16 bases between the two germline ends. Germline V gene data show CDR1 as LGHNT and CDR2 as FRNRAP. The CDR3 is 15 residues long. The CDR3 here is CASGLSGNPLQPQHF. CDR3 nucleotide sequence: TGTGCTAGTGGTTTATCAGGGAATCCTTTGCAGCCCCAGCATTTT.

The rearrangement uses TRBV2 and TRBJ2-7; the D gene is possibly TRBD2 (6 bases). The length of the CDR3 is 13 residues. V was cut by 8 bases and J by 0 bases, with 11 bases left in between. CDR1 and CDR2 from the germline V gene are SNHLY and FYNNEI. The CDR3 here is CASCPGSSYEQYF. The CDR3 coding sequence is TGTGCCAGCTGTCCCGGGAGCTCCTACGAGCAGTACTTC.

This clone appeared once. In nucleotides, the CDR3 is TGTGCCAGCAGTTTGTTTAGGCAGGGGGCAAAGAACACTGAAGCTTTCTTT. Amino acids: CASSLFRQGAKNTEAFF. The V call is TRBV28, the J call TRBJ1-1; 8 positions match TRBD1. CDR3 length: 17 amino acids. Germline trimming cut 3 bases from V and 1 base from J; bases unmatched to any gene: 10. Germline V CDR1 and CDR2: MDHEN, SYDVKM.

The CDR3 spells CASSIRLDSYEQYF. The CDR3 nucleotides read TGTGCCAGTAGTATACGACTAGACTCCTACGAGCAGTACTTC. V and J are TRBV19 and TRBJ2-7; D perhaps matches TRBD2 (6 bases). V lost 2 bases and J 0 bases, leaving 8 bases between the germline ends. CDR3 size: 14 residues. Germline CDR1 and CDR2: LNHDA and SQIVND (reference sequence).

The chain combines TRBV5-4 with TRBJ1-1; 7 bases match TRBD1. Unmatched junction bases numbered 12, after V lost 3 bases and J lost 4 bases. CDR1 and CDR2 from the germline V gene are SGHNT and YYREEE (reference sequence). CDR3 length: 16 residues. The CDR3 sequence: CASSSPSGTEPTEAFF. Written as DNA, the CDR3 is TGTGCCAGCAGCTCCCCGTCCGGGACAGAACCCACTGAAGCTTTCTTT.

Comment on this clone: The junction departs from germline at one end; a sequencing error may be responsible. This chain links TRBV25-1 with TRBJ2-3, with 9 bases that match TRBD2. The germline CDR1 and CDR2 sequences are MGHDK and SYGVNS. There are 12 residues in the CDR3. The CDR3: CASSECRLAGKF. CDR3 in DNA: TGTGCCAGCAGTGAATGTAGGCTAGCGGGAAAGTTT.

The chain uses TRBV14 and TRBJ1-2; the D gene is possibly TRBD1 (5 bases). This CDR3 contains 13 residues. Trimming stripped 4 bases from V and 4 bases from J, with 10 bases between. Germline V gene lookup returns CDR1 SGHDN and CDR2 FVKESK. CDR3 sequence (DNA): TGTGCCAGCAGCCCCAGCGGGACCTATGGCTACACCTTC. As protein: CASSPSGTYGYTF.